The clone carrying this TCR beta chain was detected a few times. The data stem from a study of T-cell memory formation after mild COVID-19. Trimming shortened V by 4 bases and J by 2 bases, and 14 bases separated the two germline ends. CDR3 length equals 15 residues. In germline, CDR1 is SGHTA, CDR2 FQGTGA. TCRdb re-called the 5' RACE reads through MiXCR, storing one row per CDR3 protein. The table has roughly 100,000 distinct CDR3 sequences, approximately 15% seen once. The chain recombines TRBV7-3 with TRBJ2-5; D might be TRBD1 (6 bases). The sequencing input was PBMCs or a T cell subset sorted from them (not recorded which). The clonotype was recovered from an adult woman who had mild COVID-19 (a few samples of this study predate the infection). Cell type and time point are not known. CDR3 protein: CASSSGQTDQETQYF. As DNA, the CDR3 is TGTGCCAGCAGCTCAGGACAGACCGATCAAGAGACCCAGTACTTC.